This is a list of T cell receptor beta chains from one sample in a study of monozygotic twins with inflammatory bowel disease. Following a re-call of the 5' RACE reads, TCRdb has one entry per CDR3 protein and lacks DNA. The sample holds 300,000 to 450,000 distinct CDR3 sequences. Sequenced input: blood. The receptor source for this set is a human donor with ulcerative colitis or Crohn's disease, or a healthy co-twin of an affected twin (not recorded which). Each CDR3 is given with its conserved first and last residue. The order of the fields is V gene, J gene, CDR3 protein.

TRBV7-9	TRBJ2-5	CATPPLDRGSETQYF
TRBV20-1	TRBJ2-2	CSARRLSLANTGELFF
TRBV7-2	TRBJ1-2	CASSLAWAGGRGYTF
TRBV18	TRBJ1-6	CASSPAGLSSPLHF
TRBV5-1	TRBJ2-5	CASSLGYVDQETQYF
TRBV12-3/TRBV12-4	TRBJ2-7	CASSLVTHEQYF
TRBV20-1	TRBJ1-5	CSAFPGVKGQPQHF
TRBV6-6	TRBJ2-7	CASSTGPGEQYF
TRBV30	TRBJ1-4	CAWSGIKQGATNEKLFF
TRBV11-3	TRBJ2-4	CASSRDPRDIQYF
TRBV29-1	TRBJ1-3	CSATSGNTIYF
TRBV20-1	TRBJ1-5	CSAREPTGGVNQPQHF
TRBV29-1	TRBJ2-3	CSAGKTGRTTSTDTQYF
TRBV5-5	TRBJ2-5	CASSLEHSQETQYF
TRBV7-8	TRBJ1-1	CASSLFGGYDTEAFF
TRBV5-1	TRBJ2-5	CASSLWTGGAGETQYF
TRBV7-6	TRBJ2-7	CASSLGTASSYEQYF
TRBV12-3/TRBV12-4	TRBJ2-5	CASDKRGDQETQYF
TRBV5-1	TRBJ2-3	CASSLDGLVPALRASDTQYF
TRBV20-1	TRBJ2-7	CSARLAGSSYEQYF
TRBV7-2	TRBJ1-1	CASSPLAGGMNTEAFF
TRBV30	TRBJ2-7	CAWSVQGSYEQYF
TRBV27	TRBJ2-7	CASRPGQLTYEQYF
TRBV6-2/TRBV6-3	TRBJ2-7	CASSDAPGQGVYEQYF
TRBV18	TRBJ1-2	CASSPPGQGIYGYTF
TRBV7-8	TRBJ1-2	CASSLPTGALYGYTF
TRBV12-3/TRBV12-4	TRBJ1-2	CASSPGTITYGYTF
TRBV11-2	TRBJ2-2	CASSLDRAELFF
TRBV29-1	TRBJ1-5	CSVGGAFQPQHF
TRBV4-1	TRBJ1-2	CASSQVLGVYGYTF
TRBV20-1	TRBJ2-3	CSARDRGSSTATDTQYF
TRBV25-1	TRBJ1-6	CASIPSGLNNSPLHF
TRBV18	TRBJ2-7	CASSLDVSDYEQYF
TRBV6-2/TRBV6-3	TRBJ1-6	CASRPVWSSYNSPLHF
TRBV5-1	TRBJ2-3	CASSLGKGTDTQYF
TRBV4-3	TRBJ1-6	CASSQSRMSSYNSPLHF
TRBV7-8	TRBJ2-7	CAGSLVRVSYEQYF
TRBV7-2	TRBJ1-5	CASSLADRGRGFSNQPQHF
TRBV5-1	TRBJ1-1	CASSLEPSGEAFF
TRBV11-2	TRBJ1-5	CASSLKDRGRGSNQPQHF
TRBV12-3/TRBV12-4	TRBJ2-2	CASRGDRSTGELFF
TRBV27	TRBJ2-1	CASSLQGRSYNEQFF
TRBV3-1	TRBJ2-3	CASSPQGAGGADTQYF
TRBV6-2/TRBV6-3	TRBJ2-7	CASRRLAGGYEQYF
TRBV28	TRBJ2-5	CASVGGTSLETQYF
TRBV6-2/TRBV6-3	TRBJ2-1	CASTKGEGLQVPTYNEQFF
TRBV5-1	TRBJ2-7	CASGQGPPLYEQYF
TRBV5-6	TRBJ1-2	CASSLDTRNYGYTF